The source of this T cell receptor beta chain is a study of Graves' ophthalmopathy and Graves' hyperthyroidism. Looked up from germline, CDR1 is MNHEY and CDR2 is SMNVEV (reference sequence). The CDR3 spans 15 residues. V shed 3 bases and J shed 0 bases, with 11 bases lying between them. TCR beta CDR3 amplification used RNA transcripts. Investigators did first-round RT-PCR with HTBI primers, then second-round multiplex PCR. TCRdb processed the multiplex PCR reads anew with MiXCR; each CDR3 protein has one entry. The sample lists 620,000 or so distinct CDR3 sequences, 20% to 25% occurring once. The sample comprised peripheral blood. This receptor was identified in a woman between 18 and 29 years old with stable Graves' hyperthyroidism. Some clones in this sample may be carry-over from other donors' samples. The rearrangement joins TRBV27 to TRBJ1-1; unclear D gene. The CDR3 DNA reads TGTGCCAGCAGTTTGTCGACAAACATGAACACTGAAGCTTTCTTT. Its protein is CASSLSTNMNTEAFF.